The clone carrying this TCR beta chain was detected many times. Its target is not known. This sample stems from a study of T cells after yellow fever vaccination. Study observations and caveats: In post-booster samples, most primary-vaccination clones reappeared (roughly 96% CD4, over 70% CD8). The presence of abundant clonotypes contaminating from the bulk population was possible in FACS-sorted repertoires.

TCRdb recomputed calls from the 5' RACE reads with MiXCR, one row per CDR3 protein. The sample gives 300,000 to 350,000 distinct CDR3 sequences, around 4.5% of which show up once; roughly a fifth is in the top ten. This sequence originates from a man aged 18-30 years who received the YFV17D yellow fever vaccine. This specimen was PBMCs, taken 15 days after the yellow fever booster vaccination.

CDR3: CSAKAQPQHF. CDR3 coding DNA: TGCAGTGCTAAAGCTCAGCCCCAGCATTTT. The chain joins TRBV20-1 to TRBJ1-5, with D unresolved. Germline V gene data show CDR1 as DFQATT and CDR2 as SNEGSKA (reference sequence). The germline V and J ends were trimmed by 4 bases and 6 bases, with 4 bases remaining between them. This CDR3 has 10 amino acids.